The 2 T cell receptor beta chains listed next were all sequenced from one sample in a study of glioma-infiltrating T cells. TCR alpha and beta CDR3 regions were amplified from RNA using iRepertoire nested multiplex PCR. TCRdb re-analysed the multiplex PCR reads in MiXCR, keeping a single row per CDR3 protein. The table shows 90,000 or so distinct CDR3 sequences, with roughly 40% occurring only once. Sequenced material: glioma tissue, nonneoplastic brain tissue, or PBMCs (not recorded which). The receptors were gathered from a human donor with low-grade glioma or glioblastoma, undergoing nonglioma brain surgery, or in good health (not recorded which).

This clonotype was detected many times. The chain couples TRBV20-1 to TRBJ2-7; D ambiguous. V lost 4 bases and J 3 bases, leaving 19 bases between the germline ends. There are 15 residues in the CDR3. CDR1 and CDR2 from the germline V gene are DFQATT and SNEGSKA (reference sequence). The CDR3 protein is CSATVGPQTGYEQYF. The CDR3 DNA reads TGCAGTGCTACAGTCGGGCCTCAAACTGGCTACGAGCAGTACTTC.

The sample holds many counts of this clonotype. This chain connects TRBV24-1 to TRBJ1-1; D gene unclear. The V gene's germline CDR1 is KGHDR and CDR2 SFDVKD. V lost 7 bases to trimming and J lost 1 base, with 9 bases between them. The CDR3 spans 13 residues. The CDR3 DNA follows: TGTGCCACCAGGGATCGGGGGAACACTGAAGCTTTCTTT. It encodes CATRDRGNTEAFF.